One and the same sample provided the 15 T cell receptor beta chains below, sequenced in a study of T cell clonotyping in hematopoietic cell transplantation. Data came from immunoSEQ multiplex PCR; TCRdb stores just in-frame clones and leaves some out. The data show more than 12,000 clones, about 56% seen once. Sample: PBMCs. Source of these receptors: a human donor who either received an allogeneic hematopoietic cell transplant for a myeloid malignancy or was a related donor (not recorded which). Some clones in this sample may be carry-over from other donors' samples.

The rearrangement links TRBV30 to TRBJ2-2; perhaps TRBD2 as D (6 bases). This CDR3 is 13 amino acids long. Germline V CDR1 and CDR2: GTSNPN, SVGIG (reference sequence). V shed 4 bases and J shed 5 bases, with 11 bases lying between them. CDR3 DNA: TGTGCCTGGAAGGGGACTCAAACCGGGGAGCTGTTTTTT. Its protein is CAWKGTQTGELFF.

This clone showed up just a few times. The chain is built from TRBV29-1 and TRBJ2-5, with TRBD1 identical over 10 bases. With 2 bases clipped from V and 5 bases from J, the junction kept 8 bases outside the gene matches. Per germline, CDR1 SQVTM and CDR2 ANQGSEA. This CDR3 has 15 residues. The CDR3 sequence: CSVEWDRGPWETQYF. The DNA for the CDR3 is TGCAGCGTTGAATGGGACAGGGGTCCATGGGAGACCCAGTACTTC.

This clone was counted a few times. The chain carries TRBV4-2 and TRBJ2-7; 10 positions agree with TRBD2. This CDR3 is 14 amino acids long. Per germline, CDR1 LGHNA and CDR2 YNFKEQ. The V and J ends lost 4 bases and 5 bases, in that order; junction bases with no gene match: 5. The CDR3 reads CASSLAGGGNEQYF. DNA of the CDR3: TGTGCCAGCAGCCTAGCGGGAGGAGGAAACGAGCAGTACTTC.

The rearrangement joins TRBV30 to TRBJ1-2; D not resolved. The CDR3 extends over 12 amino acids. Per the germline V gene, CDR1 is GTSNPN and CDR2 is SVGIG (reference sequence). V was cut by 7 bases and J by 8 bases, with 17 bases left in between. CDR3 residues: CASSFYLGGYTF. DNA of the CDR3: TGTGCCTCCTCCTTTTACCTAGGGGGCTACACCTTC.

The chain links TRBV5-1 to TRBJ1-2; unclear D gene. Germline V gives CDR1 SGHRS, CDR2 YFSETQ. There are 14 residues in the CDR3. Deletions cut 2 bases from V and 8 bases from J, with 16 bases between. CDR3 DNA sequence: TGCGCCAGCAGCTTTTTCCGGGAAAAGGGCGGCTACACCTTC. It translates to CASSFFREKGGYTF.

This clone has a handful of counts. The rearrangement uses TRBV7-9 and TRBJ1-2; D is possibly TRBD1 (6 bases). The germline V gene encodes CDR1 SEHNR and CDR2 FQNEAQ (reference sequence). Trimming shortened V by 5 bases and J by 7 bases, and 20 bases separated the two germline ends. This CDR3 contains 15 residues. DNA for the CDR3: TGTGCCAGCAGCGCCAATAATGGAGGGGGGGGTGGCTACACCTTC. Translating it yields CASSANNGGGGGYTF.

This clone was detected a few times. V gene TRBV7-6 combines with J gene TRBJ1-2, with D possibly matching TRBD1 (6 bases). Germline V lookup: CDR1 SGHVS, CDR2 FNYEAQ. The CDR3 contains 14 residues. Trimming removed 5 bases at V and 4 bases at J, with 14 bases between. CDR3 sequence (DNA): TGTGCCAGCAGCCCAGAGACAGGCCCCTATGGCTACACCTTC. It specifies CASSPETGPYGYTF.

CDR3 sequence: CASSLNFEKLFF. For the CDR3, the DNA is TGTGCCAGCAGCCTGAATTTCGAAAAACTGTTTTTT. The chain uses TRBV7-9 and TRBJ1-4; D is undetermined. The CDR3 spans 12 residues. V was shortened by 5 bases and J by 8 bases, with 9 bases between the two germline ends. The germline CDR1 and CDR2 sequences are SEHNR and FQNEAQ (reference sequence). The whole variable domain, filled in from reference TRBV7-9 and TRBJ1-4, reads DTGVSQNPRHKITKRGQNVTFRCDPISEHNRLYWYRQTLGQGPEFLTYFQNEAQLEKSRLLSDRFSAERPKGSFSTLEIQRTEQGDSAMYLCASSLNFEKLFFGSGTQLSVL.

This chain's CDR3 is CASRRTGTYGYTF. CDR3 nucleotides: TGTGCCAGCAGACGGACAGGGACCTATGGCTACACCTTC. The rearrangement links TRBV28 to TRBJ1-2; TRBD1 matches 8 bases. The length of the CDR3 is 13 residues. Germline V lookup: CDR1 MDHEN, CDR2 SYDVKM. V was clipped by 6 bases and J by 4 bases; unmatched bases: 4.

The chain carries TRBV7-2 and TRBJ1-5; D is unclear. The V gene lost 4 bases and the J gene lost 0 bases, with 10 bases spanning the gap. Per germline, CDR1 SGHTA and CDR2 FQGNSA. CDR3 size: 15 residues. The chain's CDR3 is CASSWTAGSNQPQHF. CDR3 coding DNA: TGTGCCAGCAGCTGGACCGCGGGTAGCAATCAGCCCCAGCATTTT.

This clone was counted a few times. The same CDR3 arises from other DNA sequences in this sample as well. The rearrangement joins TRBV25-1 to TRBJ1-5; TRBD1 is a possible D gene (6 bases). This CDR3 is built from 15 residues. Trimming stripped 6 bases from V and 1 base from J, with 13 bases between. Per the germline V gene, CDR1 is MGHDK and CDR2 is SYGVNS. DNA of the CDR3: TGTGCCAGCAGCCCCGGACAGTACAGCAATCAGCCCCAGCATTTT. It encodes CASSPGQYSNQPQHF.

The chain is built from TRBV7-2 and TRBJ2-7; D is ambiguous. CDR1 and CDR2 from the germline V gene are SGHTA and FQGNSA. The CDR3 covers 13 residues. The V end was cut by 5 bases, the J end by 3 bases, with 11 bases between. The CDR3 is CASSRRQDYEQYF. The CDR3 bases are TGTGCCAGCAGCAGAAGGCAGGACTACGAGCAGTACTTC.

V and J are TRBV30 and TRBJ1-3; D remains unclear. Trimming stripped 8 bases from V and 0 bases from J, with 14 bases between. The V gene's germline CDR1 is GTSNPN and CDR2 SVGIG (reference sequence). The CDR3 is 14 amino acids. The CDR3 sequence: CAGQGRISGNTIYF. CDR3 nucleotides: TGTGCCGGGCAAGGGCGAATCTCTGGAAACACCATATATTTT.

The chain uses TRBV5-6 and TRBJ1-1; TRBD1 might be the D (5 bases). Germline V gene data show CDR1 as SGHDT and CDR2 as YYEEEE. CDR3 size: 13 residues. V shed 3 bases and J shed 2 bases, with 8 bases lying between them. CDR3: CASSSGLNTEAFF. CDR3 coding DNA: TGTGCCAGCAGCTCGGGACTCAACACTGAAGCTTTCTTT.

The rearrangement uses TRBV10-3 and TRBJ1-2; 8 bases align to TRBD1. V dropped 2 bases and J dropped 2; count of bases not matched to a gene: 4. The length of the CDR3 is 15 residues. Germline loops: CDR1 ENHRY, CDR2 SYGVKD. CDR3 in amino acids: CAISEPRQGNYGYTF. CDR3 nucleotide sequence: TGTGCCATCAGTGAGCCTAGACAGGGGAACTATGGCTACACCTTC.